These 22 T cell receptor beta chains share one sample of origin, sequenced in a study of CD8 T cells in ankylosing spondylitis. Their cognate antigens are unknown. Broader study findings: Ankylosing spondylitis blood appeared to be characterized by a TCR beta motif of roughly eight highly homologous variants.

TCRdb reprocessed the 5' RACE reads via MiXCR and lists one record per CDR3 protein. Of roughly 490,000 distinct CDR3 sequences listed, 5.3% are singletons. Sequenced sample: blood, either unsorted or a sorted T cell fraction (not recorded which). The source is a male donor with ankylosing spondylitis.

The DNA of the CDR3 is TGTGCCAGCTCACCACCAGCCAGGGGGCGTGCAGATACGCAGTATTTT. This gives the protein CASSPPARGRADTQYF. This sequence joins TRBV18 and TRBJ2-3; 8 nucleotides line up with TRBD1. The CDR3 loop spans 16 amino acids. Unmatched junction bases numbered 6, after V lost 0 bases and J lost 4 bases. CDR1 is KGHSH and CDR2 is LQKENI in the germline V gene. The entire variable domain, with the rest obtained from reference TRBV18 and TRBJ2-3, is as follows: NAGVMQNPRHLVRRRGQEARLRCSPMKGHSHVYWYRQLPEEGLKFMVYLQKENIIDESGMPKERFSAEFPKEGPSILRIQQVVRGDSAAYFCASSPPARGRADTQYFGPGTRLTVL.

The V gene is TRBV18, the J gene TRBJ2-1; possible D gene TRBD1, 5 bases. CDR1 KGHSH and CDR2 LQKENI come from the germline V gene. Trimming left V 0 bases short and J 4 bases short, with 10 bases between. The CDR3 runs to 15 residues. CDR3 coding DNA: TGTGCCAGCTCACCACCGGCCAGGGTTTACAATGAGCAGTTCTTC. Encoded protein: CASSPPARVYNEQFF.

A few counts support this clonotype. V is TRBV19 and J is TRBJ2-2, with TRBD2 matching 7 bases. The CDR3 contains 16 residues. CDR1 is LNHDA and CDR2 is SQIVND in the germline V gene (reference sequence). V was pared by 1 base and J by 0 bases, with 2 bases of the junction left unmatched. The CDR3 loop reads CASSIVGTTNTGELFF. The CDR3 nucleotides are TGTGCCAGTAGTATAGTCGGGACTACGAACACCGGGGAGCTGTTTTTT.

This clonotype was picked up many times. The V call is TRBV7-9, the J call TRBJ2-3; 7 bases line up with TRBD1. There are 15 residues in the CDR3. Unmatched junction bases numbered 8, after V lost 8 bases and J lost 0 bases. CDR1 is SEHNR and CDR2 is FQNEAQ in the germline V gene (reference sequence). The CDR3 spells CASLSDRPSTDTQYF. The CDR3 coding sequence is TGTGCCAGCCTCTCGGACAGGCCGAGCACAGATACGCAGTATTTT.

This clonotype was observed a few times. The genes are TRBV5-1 and TRBJ1-1; D is possibly TRBD1 (5 bases). The length of the CDR3 is 16 residues. The ends were cut back, 3 bases at V and 1 base at J, with 16 bases in the middle. Germline V gene sequence: CDR1 SGHRS, CDR2 YFSETQ. The chain's CDR3 is CASSSLTTGENTEAFF. CDR3 sequence (DNA): TGCGCCAGCAGCTCCTTAACGACGGGGGAGAACACTGAAGCTTTCTTT.

This clonotype has at least ten counts. The rearrangement uses TRBV4-2 and TRBJ1-3; 7 nucleotides agree with TRBD1. The germline gives CDR1 LGHNA, CDR2 YNFKEQ. CDR3 length: 18 residues. With 0 bases clipped from V and 0 bases from J, the junction kept 8 bases outside the gene matches. The CDR3 coding sequence is TGTGCCAGCAGCCAAGATCTCGGGACAGATAACTCTGGAAACACCATATATTTT. Residues: CASSQDLGTDNSGNTIYF.

This clonotype was detected only a few times. The J gene is TRBJ2-1, the V gene TRBV4-2, with no clear D. Germline CDR1 LGHNA, CDR2 YNFKEQ. The CDR3 has 14 amino acids. Trimming left V 3 bases short and J 4 bases short, with 10 bases between. The CDR3 sequence is CASSQRLTYNEQFF. CDR3 DNA sequence: TGTGCCAGCAGCCAGAGATTGACTTACAATGAGCAGTTCTTC.

This clonotype was observed at least ten times. The chain links TRBV10-3 to TRBJ2-1; 14 bases are shared with TRBD2. Trimming removed 9 bases from V and 0 bases from J; junction bases left unmatched: 7. The germline V gene encodes CDR1 ENHRY and CDR2 SYGVKD. The CDR3 sequence is 17 residues long. The chain's CDR3 is CAIRGGTSGSSYNEQFF. CDR3 DNA: TGTGCCATACGAGGAGGGACTAGCGGGAGCTCCTACAATGAGCAGTTCTTC.

This clonotype showed up many times. The chain carries TRBV6-5 and TRBJ1-5; D remains ambiguous. This CDR3 comprises 15 residues. The germline gives CDR1 MNHEY, CDR2 SVGAGI. The ends were cut back, 4 bases at V and 3 bases at J, with 13 bases in the middle. CDR3 in DNA: TGTGCCAGCAGTTTCGGTAGGGTCAACAATCAGCCCCAGCATTTT. Translated, it gives CASSFGRVNNQPQHF.

As regards this clonotype: This may be a read error: a much more frequent sequence differs by one nucleotide. The conserved final phenylalanine or tryptophan is absent from the CDR3, which likely points to a read error. The chain recombines TRBV15 with TRBJ1-2; D remains unclear. The germline V gene has CDR1 LNHNV and CDR2 YYDKDF (reference sequence). This CDR3 is 15 amino acids long. The V gene lost 1 base and the J gene lost 4 bases, with 13 bases spanning the gap. The CDR3 DNA sequence: TGTGCCACCAGCAGAGCGTGGGGAGAGGGCTATGGCTACACCTTG. Translation: CATSRAWGEGYGYTL.

This clonotype was found many times. The chain carries TRBV12-3 or TRBV12-4 and TRBJ1-1, with D hard to call. The CDR3 contains 13 residues. The V end lost 3 bases, the J end lost 6 bases, and 11 bases lay between the germline ends. In DNA form, the CDR3 reads TGTGCCAGCAGTTTGGGCACCCCCCCTGAAGCTTTCTTT. It specifies CASSLGTPPEAFF.

Details on this clonotype: An end of the junction does not agree with germline; a read error may underlie this. V usage is TRBV7-8 and J usage is TRBJ2-7, with D maybe TRBD1 (6 bases). Germline CDR1 reads SGHVS; CDR2 reads FQNEAQ. The CDR3 runs to 13 residues. Here the CDR3 DNA reads TGCACCACCCTCGGGTCAGGGGCCTACGAGCAGTACTTC. Encoded protein: CTTLGSGAYEQYF. Together with reference TRBV7-8 and TRBJ2-7, the CDR3 gives the full variable domain: GAGVSQSPRYKVAKRGQDVALRCDPISGHVSLFWYQQALGQGPEFLTYFQNEAQLDKSGLPSDRFFAERPEGSVSTLKIQRTQQEDSAVYLCTTLGSGAYEQYFGPGTRLTVT.

This clonotype was detected many times. This chain uses TRBV11-2 with TRBJ2-5, with D unclear. This CDR3 has 13 amino acids. Germline V gene sequence: CDR1 SGHAT, CDR2 FQNNGV. Trimming left V 3 bases short and J 2 bases short, with 7 bases between. The CDR3: CASSFGKQETQYF. CDR3 sequence (DNA): TGTGCCAGCAGCTTTGGCAAGCAAGAGACCCAGTACTTC.

At least ten counts were recorded for this clonotype. This chain connects TRBV15 to TRBJ2-7; D not certain. CDR1 and CDR2 from the germline V gene are LNHNV and YYDKDF (reference sequence). Trimming took 0 bases from V and 0 from J, leaving 9 bases between them. The CDR3 covers 15 residues. CDR3 sequence reads: CATSRERTSSYEQYF. The CDR3 coding sequence is TGTGCCACCAGCAGAGAGAGGACCAGCTCCTACGAGCAGTACTTC.

This clonotype was seen ten or more times. The chain combines TRBV7-8 with TRBJ2-7; D gene uncertain. Trimming took off 1 base at V and 2 bases at J, with 9 bases between the two ends. This CDR3 spans 14 amino acids. Germline V gene sequence: CDR1 SGHVS, CDR2 FQNEAQ. The CDR3 here is CASSLVSATYEQYF. DNA of the CDR3: TGTGCCAGCAGCTTAGTCTCCGCTACCTACGAGCAGTACTTC.

With respect to this clonotype: This may stem from a read error, because a much larger clone lies one nucleotide away. The V gene is TRBV25-1, the J gene TRBJ2-7; D could derive from TRBD1 or TRBD2 (5 bases each). The CDR3 sequence is 16 residues long. Germline CDR1 MGHDK, CDR2 SYGVNS. The ends were cut back, 5 bases at V and 3 bases at J, with 20 bases in the middle. The CDR3 protein is CASSPPGGQGFYEQYF. DNA for the CDR3: TGTGCCAGCAGTCCTCCTGGAGGACAAGGATTCTACGAGCAGTACTTC.

This clonotype has just a few counts. The chain joins TRBV27 to TRBJ2-5; no definite D call. V gave up 5 bases and J gave up 5 bases, with 15 bases separating them. The CDR3 spans 14 residues. CDR1 and CDR2 (germline): MNHEY, SMNVEV (reference sequence). The CDR3 is CASSPWPRTETQYF. The DNA for the CDR3 is TGTGCCAGCAGTCCCTGGCCCCGGACGGAGACCCAGTACTTC.

This clonotype was counted at least ten times. This sequence joins TRBV4-2 and TRBJ2-2; D is possibly TRBD1 (5 bases). The CDR3 loop spans 18 amino acids. Germline V gene lookup returns CDR1 LGHNA and CDR2 YNFKEQ. V dropped 4 bases and J dropped 0 bases, with 18 bases sitting between them. CDR3 bases: TGTGCCAGCAGCCTTCCGAGCAGGGCGGATGCGAACACCGGGGAGCTGTTTTTT. Protein: CASSLPSRADANTGELFF.

This clonotype was counted many times. The V gene is TRBV9, the J gene TRBJ1-2; 7 positions agree with TRBD1. The V segment lost 4 bases and the J segment 4 bases; nucleotides outside the gene matches: 16. The CDR3 consists of 17 residues. In germline, CDR1 is SGDLS, CDR2 YYNGEE. As DNA, the CDR3 is TGTGCCAGCAGCCGTTCGAAGGGTGCAGGGGGAGGCTATGGCTACACCTTC. Amino acids: CASSRSKGAGGGYGYTF.

This clonotype was seen repeatedly, ten times or more. The chain couples TRBV6-1 to TRBJ1-2; D not resolved. Germline V lookup: CDR1 MNHNS, CDR2 SASEGT. Trimming left V 6 bases short and J 4 bases short, with 15 bases between. CDR3 length: 14 residues. CDR3 in DNA: TGTGCCAGCAGCTTGTCAGGAGGTAGCTATGGCTACACCTTC. As protein: CASSLSGGSYGYTF.

In its sample, this clonotype was seen many times. This sequence joins TRBV20-1 and TRBJ2-7; maybe TRBD1 (6 bases). Trimming removed 4 bases from V and 3 bases from J, with 10 bases in between. Germline V gene data show CDR1 as DFQATT and CDR2 as SNEGSKA (reference sequence). The CDR3 loop spans 12 amino acids. The CDR3 sequence: CSATQGRYEQYF. The CDR3, as DNA: TGCAGTGCTACTCAGGGGCGCTACGAGCAGTACTTC.

This clonotype was counted ten times or more. The rearrangement joins TRBV7-9 to TRBJ1-1; weak D call: TRBD1 (6 bases). V was clipped by 4 bases and J by 1 base, with 10 bases between them. This CDR3 has 14 residues. Per germline, CDR1 SEHNR and CDR2 FQNEAQ (reference sequence). This CDR3 reads CASSYEQGNTEAFF. The CDR3 DNA is TGTGCCAGCAGCTACGAACAGGGGAACACTGAAGCTTTCTTT.